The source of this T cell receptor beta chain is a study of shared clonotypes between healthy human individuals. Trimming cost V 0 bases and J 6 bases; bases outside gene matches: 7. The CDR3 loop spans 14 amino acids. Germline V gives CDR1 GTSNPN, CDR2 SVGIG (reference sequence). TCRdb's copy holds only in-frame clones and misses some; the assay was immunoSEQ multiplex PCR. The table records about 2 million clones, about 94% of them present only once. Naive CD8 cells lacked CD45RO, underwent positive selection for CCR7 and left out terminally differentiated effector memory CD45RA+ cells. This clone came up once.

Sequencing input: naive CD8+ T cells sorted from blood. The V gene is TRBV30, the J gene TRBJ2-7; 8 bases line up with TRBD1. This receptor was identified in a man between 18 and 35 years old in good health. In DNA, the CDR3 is TGTGCCTGGAGTGTACCCCGGGACAGGCTCGAGCAGTACTTC. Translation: CAWSVPRDRLEQYF.